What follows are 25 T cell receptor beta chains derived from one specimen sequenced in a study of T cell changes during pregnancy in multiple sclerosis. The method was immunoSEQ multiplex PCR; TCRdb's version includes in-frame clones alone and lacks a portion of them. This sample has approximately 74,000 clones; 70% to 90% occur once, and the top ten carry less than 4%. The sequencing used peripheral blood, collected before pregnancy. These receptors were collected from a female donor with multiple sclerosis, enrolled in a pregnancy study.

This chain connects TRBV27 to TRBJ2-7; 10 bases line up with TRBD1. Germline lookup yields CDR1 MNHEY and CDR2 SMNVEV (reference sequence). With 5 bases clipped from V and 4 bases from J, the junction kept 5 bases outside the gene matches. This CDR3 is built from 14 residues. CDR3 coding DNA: TGTGCCAGCAGTCCCGGGACAGGGGTTTACGAGCAGTACTTC. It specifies CASSPGTGVYEQYF.

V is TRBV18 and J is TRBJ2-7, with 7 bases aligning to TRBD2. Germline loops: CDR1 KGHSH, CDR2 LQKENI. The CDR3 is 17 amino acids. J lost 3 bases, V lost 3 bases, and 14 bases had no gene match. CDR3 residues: CASSPAPSKRGYYEQYF. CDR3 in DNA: TGTGCCAGCTCACCCGCCCCATCCAAGCGGGGATACTACGAGCAGTACTTC.

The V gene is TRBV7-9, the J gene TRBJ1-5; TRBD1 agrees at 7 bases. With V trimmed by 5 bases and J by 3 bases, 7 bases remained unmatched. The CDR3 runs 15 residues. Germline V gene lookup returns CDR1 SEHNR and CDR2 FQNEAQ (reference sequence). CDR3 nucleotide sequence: TGTGCCAGCAGCCCGGCTGGACAGGTCAATCAGCCCCAGCATTTT. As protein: CASSPAGQVNQPQHF. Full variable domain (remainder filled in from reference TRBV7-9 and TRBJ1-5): DTGVSQNPRHKITKRGQNVTFRCDPISEHNRLYWYRQTLGQGPEFLTYFQNEAQLEKSRLLSDRFSAERPKGSFSTLEIQRTEQGDSAMYLCASSPAGQVNQPQHFGDGTRLSIL.

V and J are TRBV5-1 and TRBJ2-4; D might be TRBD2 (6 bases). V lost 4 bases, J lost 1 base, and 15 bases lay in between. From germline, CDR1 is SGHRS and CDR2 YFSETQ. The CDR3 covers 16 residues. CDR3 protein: CASSSVPGEAKNIQYF. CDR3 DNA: TGCGCCAGCAGCAGCGTCCCGGGGGAGGCCAAAAACATTCAGTACTTC.

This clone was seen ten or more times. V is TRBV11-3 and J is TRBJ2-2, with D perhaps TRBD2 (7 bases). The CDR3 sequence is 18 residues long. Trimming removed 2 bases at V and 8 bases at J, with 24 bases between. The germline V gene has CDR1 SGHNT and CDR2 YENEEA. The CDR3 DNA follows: TGTGCCAGCAGCTTACAACAGGGAGGGTCGGTTGGTACGGGGGAGCTGTTTTTT. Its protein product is CASSLQQGGSVGTGELFF.

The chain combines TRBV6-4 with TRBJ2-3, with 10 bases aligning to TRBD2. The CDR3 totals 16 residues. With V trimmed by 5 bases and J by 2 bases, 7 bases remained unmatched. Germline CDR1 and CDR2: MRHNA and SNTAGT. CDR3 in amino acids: CASSLSSGGSTDTQYF. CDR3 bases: TGTGCCAGCAGTCTATCTAGCGGGGGTTCCACAGATACGCAGTATTTT.

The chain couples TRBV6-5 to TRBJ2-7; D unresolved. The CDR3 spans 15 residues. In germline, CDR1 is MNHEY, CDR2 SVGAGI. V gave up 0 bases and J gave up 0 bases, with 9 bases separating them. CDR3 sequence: CASSYSMSSSYEQYF. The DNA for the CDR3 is TGTGCCAGCAGTTACTCGATGAGTAGCTCCTACGAGCAGTACTTC.

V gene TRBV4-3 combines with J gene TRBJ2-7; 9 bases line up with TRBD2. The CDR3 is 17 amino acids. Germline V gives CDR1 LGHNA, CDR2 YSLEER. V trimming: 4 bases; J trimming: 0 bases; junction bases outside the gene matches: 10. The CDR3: CASSRGSLAGSSYEQYF. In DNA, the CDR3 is TGCGCCAGCAGCCGCGGAAGTCTAGCGGGGAGCTCCTACGAGCAGTACTTC.

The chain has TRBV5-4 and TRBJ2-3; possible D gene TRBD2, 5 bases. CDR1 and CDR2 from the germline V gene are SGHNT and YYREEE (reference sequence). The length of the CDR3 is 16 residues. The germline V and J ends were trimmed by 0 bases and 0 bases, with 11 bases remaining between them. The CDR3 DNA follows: TGTGCCAGCAGCTTGGCAGGACTCCCTAGCACAGATACGCAGTATTTT. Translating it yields CASSLAGLPSTDTQYF.

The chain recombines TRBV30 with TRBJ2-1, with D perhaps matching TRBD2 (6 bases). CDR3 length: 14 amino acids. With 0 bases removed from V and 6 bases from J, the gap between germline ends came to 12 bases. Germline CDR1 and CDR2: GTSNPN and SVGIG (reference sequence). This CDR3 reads CAWSVGLGGNEQFF. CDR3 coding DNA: TGTGCCTGGAGTGTAGGGTTGGGGGGCAATGAGCAGTTCTTC.

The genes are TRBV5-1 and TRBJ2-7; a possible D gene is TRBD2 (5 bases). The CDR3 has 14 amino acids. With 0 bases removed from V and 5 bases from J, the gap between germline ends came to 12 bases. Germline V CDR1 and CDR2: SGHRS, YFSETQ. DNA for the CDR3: TGCGCCAGCAGCTTGGGGAGGTGCGTCCACGAGCAGTACTTC. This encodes CASSLGRCVHEQYF.

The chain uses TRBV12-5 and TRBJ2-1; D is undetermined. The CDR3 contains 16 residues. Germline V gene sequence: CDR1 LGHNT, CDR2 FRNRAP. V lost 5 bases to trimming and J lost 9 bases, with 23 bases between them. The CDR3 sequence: CASGPPAVPLATEQFF. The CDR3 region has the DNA TGTGCTAGTGGTCCCCCGGCGGTACCCCTCGCCACTGAGCAGTTCTTC.

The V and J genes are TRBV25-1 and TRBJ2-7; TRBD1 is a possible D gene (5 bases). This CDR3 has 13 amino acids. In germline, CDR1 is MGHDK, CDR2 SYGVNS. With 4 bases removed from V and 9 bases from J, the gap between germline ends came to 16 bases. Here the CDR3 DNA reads TGTGCCAGCAGTGCCTCGGACAAGCGATGGCAGTACTTC. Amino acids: CASSASDKRWQYF.

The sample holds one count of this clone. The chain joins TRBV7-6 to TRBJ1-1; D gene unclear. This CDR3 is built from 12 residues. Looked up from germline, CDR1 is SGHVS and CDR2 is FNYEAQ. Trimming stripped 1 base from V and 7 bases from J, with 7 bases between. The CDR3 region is CASSLVGNEAFF. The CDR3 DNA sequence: TGTGCCAGCAGCTTAGTCGGGAATGAAGCTTTCTTT.

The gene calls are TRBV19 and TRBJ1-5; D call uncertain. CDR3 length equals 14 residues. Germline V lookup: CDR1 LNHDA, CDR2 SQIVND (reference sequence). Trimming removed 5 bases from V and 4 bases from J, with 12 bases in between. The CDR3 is CASSGRGLNQPQHF. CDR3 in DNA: TGTGCCAGTAGTGGAAGAGGGTTGAATCAGCCCCAGCATTTT.

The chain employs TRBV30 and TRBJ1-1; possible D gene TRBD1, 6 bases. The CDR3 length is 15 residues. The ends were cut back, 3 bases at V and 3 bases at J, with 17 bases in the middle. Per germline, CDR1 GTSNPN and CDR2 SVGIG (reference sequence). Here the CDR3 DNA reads TGTGCCTGGAGACCAGGGGCCCAGGGGTACACTGAAGCTTTCTTT. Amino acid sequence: CAWRPGAQGYTEAFF.

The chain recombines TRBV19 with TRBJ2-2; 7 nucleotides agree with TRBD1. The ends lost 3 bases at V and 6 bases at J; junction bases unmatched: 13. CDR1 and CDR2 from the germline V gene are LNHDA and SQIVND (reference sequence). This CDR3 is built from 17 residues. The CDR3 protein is CASSISGQRDGAGELFF. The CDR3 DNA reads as TGTGCCAGTAGTATCTCGGGACAGAGGGACGGCGCCGGGGAGCTGTTTTTT. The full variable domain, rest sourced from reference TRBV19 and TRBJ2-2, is DGGITQSPKYLFRKEGQNVTLSCEQNLNHDAMYWYRQDPGQGLRLIYYSQIVNDFQKGDIAEGYSVSREKKESFPLTVTSAQKNPTAFYLCASSISGQRDGAGELFFGEGSRLTVL.

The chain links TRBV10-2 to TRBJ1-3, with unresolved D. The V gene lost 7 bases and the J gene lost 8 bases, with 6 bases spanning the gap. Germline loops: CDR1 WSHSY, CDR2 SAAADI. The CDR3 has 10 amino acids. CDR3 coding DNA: TGCGCCAGCAAGGCGGACACCATATATTTT. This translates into CASKADTIYF.

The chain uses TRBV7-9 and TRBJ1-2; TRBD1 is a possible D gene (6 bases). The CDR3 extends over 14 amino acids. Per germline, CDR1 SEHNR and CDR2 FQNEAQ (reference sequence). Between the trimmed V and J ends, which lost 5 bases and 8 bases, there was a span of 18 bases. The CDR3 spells CASSHFRGAEGYTF. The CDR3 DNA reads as TGTGCCAGCAGCCATTTTCGGGGGGCAGAGGGCTACACCTTC.

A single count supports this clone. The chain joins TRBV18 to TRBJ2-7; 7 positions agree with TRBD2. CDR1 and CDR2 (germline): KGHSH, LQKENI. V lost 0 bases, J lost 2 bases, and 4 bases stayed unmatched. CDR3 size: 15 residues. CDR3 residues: CASSPPQGGPYEQYF. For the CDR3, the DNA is TGTGCCAGCTCACCACCCCAGGGAGGGCCCTACGAGCAGTACTTC. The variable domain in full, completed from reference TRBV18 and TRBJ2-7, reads NAGVMQNPRHLVRRRGQEARLRCSPMKGHSHVYWYRQLPEEGLKFMVYLQKENIIDESGMPKERFSAEFPKEGPSILRIQQVVRGDSAAYFCASSPPQGGPYEQYFGPGTRLTVT.

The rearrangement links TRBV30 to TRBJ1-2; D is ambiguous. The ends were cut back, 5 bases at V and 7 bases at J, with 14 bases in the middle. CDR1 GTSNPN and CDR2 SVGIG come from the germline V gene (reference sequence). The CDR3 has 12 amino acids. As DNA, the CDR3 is TGTGCCTGGGATAGCGAGTTAAGTGGCTACACCTTC. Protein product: CAWDSELSGYTF.

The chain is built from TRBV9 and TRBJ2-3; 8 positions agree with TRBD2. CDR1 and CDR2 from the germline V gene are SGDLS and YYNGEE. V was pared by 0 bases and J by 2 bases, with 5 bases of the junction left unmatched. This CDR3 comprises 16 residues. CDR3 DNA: TGTGCCAGCAGCGTAGCGGGACTAGATTTCACAGATACGCAGTATTTT. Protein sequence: CASSVAGLDFTDTQYF. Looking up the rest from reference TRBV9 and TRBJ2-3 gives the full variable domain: DSGVTQTPKHLITATGQRVTLRCSPRSGDLSVYWYQQSLDQGLQFLIQYYNGEERAKGNILERFSAQQFPDLHSELNLSSLELGDSALYFCASSVAGLDFTDTQYFGPGTRLTVL.

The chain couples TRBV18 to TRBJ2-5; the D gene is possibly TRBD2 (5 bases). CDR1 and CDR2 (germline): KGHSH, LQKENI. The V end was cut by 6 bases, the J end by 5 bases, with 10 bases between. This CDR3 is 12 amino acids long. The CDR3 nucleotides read TGTGCCAGCTCGGTCAGGAGGGAGACCCAGTACTTC. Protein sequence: CASSVRRETQYF.

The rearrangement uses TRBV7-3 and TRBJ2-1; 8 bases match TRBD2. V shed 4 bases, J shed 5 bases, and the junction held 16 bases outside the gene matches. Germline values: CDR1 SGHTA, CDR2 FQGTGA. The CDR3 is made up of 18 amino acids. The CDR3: CASSSRELAANRNNEQFF. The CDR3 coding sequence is TGTGCCAGCAGCTCCCGCGAACTAGCGGCTAACCGAAACAATGAGCAGTTCTTC. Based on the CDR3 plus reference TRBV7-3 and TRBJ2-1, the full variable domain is GAGVSQTPSNKVTEKGKYVELRCDPISGHTALYWYRQSLGQGPEFLIYFQGTGAADDSGLPNDRFFAVRPEGSVSTLKIQRTERGDSAVYLCASSSRELAANRNNEQFFGPGTRLTVL.

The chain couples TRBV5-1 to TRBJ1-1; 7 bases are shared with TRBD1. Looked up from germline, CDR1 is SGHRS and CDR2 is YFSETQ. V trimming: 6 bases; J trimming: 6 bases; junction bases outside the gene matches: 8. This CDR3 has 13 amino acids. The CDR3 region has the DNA TGCGCCAGCAACAATGGACAGGAAGCTGAAGCTTTCTTT. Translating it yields CASNNGQEAEAFF.